One sample yielded the 9 T cell receptor beta chains listed below, sequenced in a study of T cell responses to AZD1222 COVID-19 vaccine. Assay: immunoSEQ multiplex PCR; the TCRdb copy retains only in-frame clones and omits some. The sample records about 170,000 clones, 93% being singletons. Sequencing used peripheral blood, obtained on day 0 of AZD1222 vaccination. The receptors here all came from an adult in good health.

The rearrangement uses TRBV18 and TRBJ1-2; D gene unclear. The V end lost 3 bases, the J end lost 4 bases, and 24 bases lay between the germline ends. This CDR3 comprises 18 residues. Germline V CDR1 and CDR2: KGHSH, LQKENI. CDR3 loop: CASSPANRGRGPFYGYTF. CDR3 sequence (DNA): TGTGCCAGCTCACCTGCGAATCGGGGAAGAGGCCCCTTCTATGGCTACACCTTC. Full variable domain (outside the CDR3, taken from reference TRBV18 and TRBJ1-2): NAGVMQNPRHLVRRRGQEARLRCSPMKGHSHVYWYRQLPEEGLKFMVYLQKENIIDESGMPKERFSAEFPKEGPSILRIQQVVRGDSAAYFCASSPANRGRGPFYGYTFGSGTRLTVV.

The gene calls are TRBV5-1 and TRBJ2-3, with 7 nucleotides matching TRBD2. This CDR3 is built from 13 residues. J was trimmed by 2 bases and V by 6 bases; bases with no gene match: 3. Germline lookup yields CDR1 SGHRS and CDR2 YFSETQ. The CDR3 spells CASKSGVTDTQYF. In DNA form, the CDR3 reads TGCGCCAGCAAAAGCGGGGTCACAGATACGCAGTATTTT.

The chain is built from TRBV5-1 and TRBJ1-1; the D is unclear. The CDR3 extends over 12 amino acids. Germline CDR1 is SGHRS and CDR2 is YFSETQ. Trimming took off 4 bases at V and 11 bases at J, with 15 bases between the two ends. The CDR3 sequence: CASSETGREAFF. CDR3 nucleotide sequence: TGCGCCAGCAGCGAGACTGGTAGGGAGGCTTTCTTT. The whole variable domain, remainder taken from reference TRBV5-1 and TRBJ1-1, is KAGVTQTPRYLIKTRGQQVTLSCSPISGHRSVSWYQQTPGQGLQFLFEYFSETQRNKGNFPGRFSGRQFSNSRSEMNVSTLELGDSALYLCASSETGREAFFGQGTRLTVV.

The CDR3 DNA sequence: TGTGCCAAAATCCGCGACGGCGAGATTTGGTACAATGAGCAGTTCTTC. Its protein is CAKIRDGEIWYNEQFF. V and J are TRBV10-3 and TRBJ2-1; D gene uncertain. Trimming stripped 10 bases from V and 4 bases from J, with 23 bases between. Germline CDR1 reads ENHRY; CDR2 reads SYGVKD. The CDR3 is 16 residues long.

The chain links TRBV25-1 to TRBJ2-7; D is ambiguous. CDR3 length: 16 amino acids. Trimming took off 2 bases at V and 2 bases at J, with 16 bases between the two ends. Germline loops: CDR1 MGHDK, CDR2 SYGVNS. The chain's CDR3 is CASSEIGKLFPYEQYF. The CDR3, as DNA: TGTGCCAGCAGTGAAATAGGTAAACTCTTCCCCTACGAGCAGTACTTC.

The chain employs TRBV21-1 and TRBJ2-3; the table's D call of TRBD2 was not tested on the DNA. TRBV21-1 has pseudogene status. The CDR3 is 20 residues long. Written as DNA, the CDR3 is TGTGCCAGCAGCAAAGTTAGAAGGACTAGACGAATTCCCAGTACAGATACGCAGTATTTT. Translating it yields CASSKVRRTRRIPSTDTQYF.

The rearrangement uses TRBV19 and TRBJ1-2; 9 bases are shared with TRBD1. Trimming cost V 0 bases and J 6 bases; bases outside gene matches: 17. Germline values: CDR1 LNHDA, CDR2 SQIVND (reference sequence). The CDR3 contains 19 residues. This chain's CDR3 is CASSIDLVGQGRNNNGYTF. CDR3 coding DNA: TGTGCCAGTAGTATAGATTTAGTCGGACAGGGGCGCAATAATAATGGCTACACCTTC.

With respect to this clone: Other DNA sequences in the same sample also yield this CDR3. V usage is TRBV12-3 or TRBV12-4 and J usage is TRBJ1-2; D is undetermined. The length of the CDR3 is 12 residues. The V end lost 3 bases, the J end lost 4 bases, and 6 bases lay between the germline ends. The CDR3 reads CASSFGGYGYTF. In DNA, the CDR3 is TGTGCCAGCAGTTTTGGTGGCTATGGCTACACCTTC.

The chain has TRBV13 and TRBJ2-3; D is ambiguous. This CDR3 contains 15 residues. The germline V gene has CDR1 PRHDT and CDR2 FYEKMQ (reference sequence). Trimming removed 2 bases at V and 0 bases at J, with 9 bases between. CDR3 in DNA: TGTGCCAGCAGCTTATGGTCCGAAAGCACAGATACGCAGTATTTT. Translating gives CASSLWSESTDTQYF.